The rows below give T cell receptor beta chains drawn from one sample of a study of blood T cells in healthy people across ages. TCRdb used MiXCR to reprocess the 5' RACE reads, holding one entry per CDR3 protein. The table lists about 680,000 distinct CDR3 sequences, around half of them singletons, with under 35% in the top ten. The sample consisted of blood. These receptors were collected from a woman aged 55 to 70 in good health. The CDR3 runs from the conserved cysteine through the conserved F or W. A D gene is named only where the DNA matches it firmly. Clone size is given for some rows only: seen once, a few or many times, or a class if the clone is expanded.

>TRBJ2-1|TRBD2|TRBV5-1|NA
CASSSNSGTRYPWDEQFF
TGCGCCAGCAGCTCAAATAGCGGGACTAGATACCCTTGGGATGAGCAGTTCTTC
>TRBJ1-2|NA|TRBV6-1|NA
CASATRDRINYGYTF
TGTGCCAGCGCTACAAGGGACCGTATTAACTACGGCTACACCTTC
>TRBJ2-5|TRBD2|TRBV20-1|NA
CSATPGTSERGKYF
TGCAGTGCAACACCCGGGACTAGCGAAAGAGGGAAGTACTTC
>TRBJ2-1|TRBD1|TRBV15|NA
CATSRGGTALFF
TGTGCCACCAGCAGAGGAGGGACAGCTTTGTTCTTC
>TRBJ2-1|TRBD2|TRBV18|NA
CASSPTSGHNEQFF
TGTGCCAGCTCACCGACTAGCGGTCACAATGAGCAGTTCTTC
>TRBJ2-2|NA|TRBV7-9|NA
CASSLIHGGELFF
TGTGCCAGCAGCTTAATACATGGCGGGGAGCTGTTTTTT
>TRBJ2-5|NA|TRBV29-1|few
CSVVYSGEETQYF
TGCAGCGTTGTATATTCAGGGGAAGAGACCCAGTACTTC
>TRBJ1-6|NA|TRBV5-1|NA
CASSLDGAGDSPLHF
TGCGCCAGCAGCTTGGACGGCGCGGGGGATTCACCCCTCCACTTT
>TRBJ2-1|NA|TRBV20-1|NA
CSARDLRDSSYNEQFF
TGCAGTGCTAGAGATTTGCGGGATAGCTCCTACAATGAGCAGTTCTTC
>TRBJ1-6|NA|TRBV7-2|few
CASSLVGSGLNSPLHF
TGTGCCAGCAGCTTAGTAGGGTCAGGGCTTAATTCACCCCTCCACTTT
>TRBJ2-5|NA|TRBV2|NA
CASNKGLETQYF
TGTGCCAGCAATAAGGGTTTGGAGACCCAGTACTTC
>TRBJ1-1|NA|TRBV5-1|NA
CAGSQERLNTEAFF
TGCGCCGGCAGCCAGGAACGGTTGAACACCGAAGCTTTCTTT
>TRBJ2-7|NA|TRBV20-1|many
CSARVGTMDEQYF
TGCAGTGCTAGAGTTGGGACGATGGACGAGCAGTACTTC
>TRBJ1-1|TRBD1|TRBV28|NA
CASSTQGRRDTEAFF
TGTGCCAGCAGTACACAGGGGCGGAGGGACACTGAAGCTTTCTTT
>TRBJ1-1|NA|TRBV2|NA
CASSRQGPTEAFF
TGTGCCAGCAGTCGTCAGGGGCCCACTGAAGCTTTCTTT
>TRBJ2-7|TRBD1|TRBV20-1|NA
CSAPGQGANEQYF
TGCAGTGCCCCGGGACAGGGGGCCAACGAGCAGTACTTC
>TRBJ2-1|TRBD1|TRBV5-6|NA
CASSSGTGIGEQFF
TGTGCCAGCAGCTCCGGGACAGGGATCGGTGAGCAGTTCTTC
>TRBJ2-5|NA|TRBV11-2|NA
CASSLDPLDGRQETQYF
TGTGCCAGCAGCTTAGATCCCCTTGACGGGCGGCAAGAGACCCAGTACTTC
>TRBJ1-2|TRBD1|TRBV5-1|few
CASSEQGANYGYTF
TGCGCCAGCAGCGAGCAGGGGGCTAACTATGGCTACACCTTC
>TRBJ2-7|TRBD2|TRBV20-1|NA
CSARKAGVPEQYF
TGCAGTGCTAGGAAAGCGGGAGTTCCCGAGCAGTACTTC
>TRBJ1-2|NA|TRBV5-1|once
CASSLAGAEANYGYTF
TGCGCCAGCAGCTTGGCCGGGGCAGAAGCTAACTATGGCTACACCTTC
>TRBJ2-7|NA|TRBV29-1|NA
CSVGSSHGQYF
TGCAGCGTCGGCAGTTCCCACGGGCAGTACTTC
>TRBJ1-1|TRBD1|TRBV6-5|NA
CASSYDRGVTEAFF
TGTGCCAGCAGTTACGACAGGGGTGTTACTGAAGCTTTCTTT
>TRBJ2-7|TRBD1|TRBV5-1|NA
CASSLTGGASSYEQYF
TGCGCCAGCAGCCTAACAGGGGGCGCGTCTTCCTACGAGCAGTACTTC
>TRBJ1-2|NA|TRBV7-2|NA
CASSFRGNGYTF
TGTGCCAGCAGCTTTAGAGGGAACGGCTACACCTTC
>TRBJ2-7|NA|TRBV29-1|many
CSARPGPYEQYF
TGCAGCGCACGCCCCGGACCCTACGAGCAGTACTTC
>TRBJ1-1|NA|TRBV29-1|few
CSVEDPGRGLGTEAFF
TGCAGCGTTGAAGATCCCGGCAGGGGCCTGGGCACTGAAGCTTTCTTT
>TRBJ2-7|TRBD2|TRBV4-3|few
CASSPGTTTYEQYF
TGCGCCAGCAGCCCGGGGACTACTACCTACGAGCAGTACTTC
>TRBJ2-5|NA|TRBV12-3/TRBV12-4|few
CASSHVGQKGTQYF
TGTGCCAGCAGCCACGTCGGACAGAAGGGGACCCAGTACTTC
>TRBJ2-1|NA|TRBV5-1|few
CASSLGGVVALEGNEQFF
TGCGCCAGCAGCTTGGGGGGGGTCGTGGCTCTCGAAGGTAATGAGCAGTTCTTC
>TRBJ2-7|TRBD2|TRBV20-1|few
CSAPASGYPYEQYF
TGCAGTGCTCCCGCTAGCGGGTACCCCTACGAGCAGTACTTC